Shown below are 19 T cell receptor beta chains from a single sample sequenced in a study of blood T cell repertoires in COVID-19. The protocol was immunoSEQ multiplex PCR, while the TCRdb copy is restricted to in-frame clones and leaves out a portion. The sample records about 100,000 clones, roughly 85% being singletons. The sequencing input was peripheral blood. The source of these receptors is a man aged 50 or older with active COVID-19.

The gene calls are TRBV3-1 (or the pseudogene TRBV3-2) and TRBJ2-1; TRBD2 is a possible D gene (6 bases). Germline V gene data show CDR1 as LGHDT and CDR2 as YNNKEL (reference sequence). The CDR3 runs 18 residues. V was pared by 6 bases and J by 3 bases, with 24 bases between. CDR3 sequence reads: CASRNTRESKKYYNEQFF. The CDR3 DNA is TGTGCCAGCAGGAACACCCGGGAGAGTAAGAAGTACTACAATGAGCAGTTCTTC.

The gene calls are TRBV9 and TRBJ2-2; D perhaps matches TRBD1 (6 bases). Per germline, CDR1 SGDLS and CDR2 YYNGEE. This CDR3 has 16 amino acids. The germline V and J ends were trimmed by 0 bases and 4 bases, with 13 bases remaining between them. The CDR3 nucleotides read TGTGCCAGCAGCGTAGGTGGGGGCTCGGGCACCGGGGAGCTGTTTTTT. It yields the protein CASSVGGGSGTGELFF.

Only one count was recorded for this clone. The V call is TRBV13, the J call TRBJ1-4; 10 nucleotides line up with TRBD1. The CDR3 extends over 17 amino acids. Looked up from germline, CDR1 is PRHDT and CDR2 is FYEKMQ (reference sequence). Trimming removed 4 bases from V and 5 bases from J; junction bases left unmatched: 10. The CDR3 nucleotides are TGTGCCAGCAGCTCCACCGGGACAGGGGCTCCGAATGAAAAACTGTTTTTT. Translated: CASSSTGTGAPNEKLFF.

V and J are TRBV15 and TRBJ2-3; TRBD2 might be the D (6 bases). The CDR3 sequence is 13 residues long. V was shortened by 0 bases and J by 8 bases, with 9 bases between the two germline ends. In germline, CDR1 is LNHNV, CDR2 YYDKDF (reference sequence). The CDR3 is CATSRDEEGTQYF. Here the CDR3 DNA reads TGTGCCACCAGCAGAGATGAGGAGGGTACGCAGTATTTT. Complete variable domain (other parts from reference TRBV15 and TRBJ2-3): DAMVIQNPRYQVTQFGKPVTLSCSQTLNHNVMYWYQQKSSQAPKLLFHYYDKDFNNEADTPDNFQSRRPNTSFCFLDIRSPGLGDTAMYLCATSRDEEGTQYFGPGTRLTVL.

This clone was seen just once. This CDR3 reads CASSISGQPHYTAHYEQYF. CDR3 in DNA: TGTGCCAGCAGCATATCCGGACAGCCGCATTACACTGCGCACTACGAGCAGTACTTC. The rearrangement links TRBV3-1 (or the pseudogene TRBV3-2) to TRBJ2-7; D perhaps matches TRBD1 (6 bases). The CDR3 is 19 amino acids. CDR1 LGHDT and CDR2 YNNKEL come from the germline V gene (reference sequence). Trimming removed 5 bases from V and 3 bases from J, with 29 bases in between.

The rearrangement joins TRBV3-1 (or the pseudogene TRBV3-2) to TRBJ2-2; possible D gene TRBD2, 6 bases. The germline gives CDR1 LGHDT, CDR2 YNNKEL (reference sequence). The CDR3 loop spans 14 amino acids. V lost 4 bases, J lost 6 bases, and 12 bases lay in between. CDR3 coding DNA: TGTGCCAGCAGCCCGGGACTGAAGGCCGGGGAGCTGTTTTTT. Translation: CASSPGLKAGELFF.

The rearrangement joins TRBV5-4 to TRBJ2-3, with 10 bases identical to TRBD2. CDR3 length: 17 amino acids. In germline, CDR1 is SGHNT, CDR2 YYREEE (reference sequence). Trimming removed 4 bases from V and 5 bases from J; junction bases left unmatched: 13. The CDR3 region has the DNA TGTGCCAGCAGCGGCCGAAAGAGCGGGGGGGCCGGAGATACGCAGTATTTT. Translated: CASSGRKSGGAGDTQYF.

The chain carries TRBV6-6 and TRBJ2-5, with D perhaps TRBD1 (7 bases). CDR3 length: 15 amino acids. Germline V CDR1 and CDR2: MNHNY, SVGAGI (reference sequence). Trimming removed 2 bases from V and 2 bases from J, with 12 bases in between. In DNA form, the CDR3 reads TGTGCCAGCAGTTACCCCCAGGGGGGTCAAGAGACCCAGTACTTC. Its protein product is CASSYPQGGQETQYF.

The chain uses TRBV19 and TRBJ1-2, with TRBD1 matching 10 bases. CDR1 is LNHDA and CDR2 is SQIVND in the germline V gene (reference sequence). V lost 7 bases, J lost 5 bases, and 10 bases stayed unmatched. This CDR3 is built from 15 residues. The CDR3: CASTLTTGGRYGYTF. CDR3 DNA sequence: TGTGCCAGTACCCTGACGACAGGGGGCAGGTATGGCTACACCTTC. Looking up the rest from reference TRBV19 and TRBJ1-2 gives the full variable domain: DGGITQSPKYLFRKEGQNVTLSCEQNLNHDAMYWYRQDPGQGLRLIYYSQIVNDFQKGDIAEGYSVSREKKESFPLTVTSAQKNPTAFYLCASTLTTGGRYGYTFGSGTRLTVV.

This clone was found once. This chain links TRBV3-1 (or the pseudogene TRBV3-2) with TRBJ1-4; 9 nucleotides match TRBD1. The V gene's germline CDR1 is LGHDT and CDR2 YNNKEL (reference sequence). This CDR3 spans 14 amino acids. Trimming cost V 8 bases and J 7 bases; bases outside gene matches: 8. The CDR3 sequence: CASGEGQGFEKLFF. In nucleotides, the CDR3 is TGTGCCAGCGGCGAGGGACAGGGTTTTGAAAAACTGTTTTTT.

The chain couples TRBV11-1 to TRBJ1-1, with unresolved D. The germline gives CDR1 SGHAT, CDR2 FQDESV (reference sequence). Deletions cut 5 bases from V and 8 bases from J, with 12 bases between. The CDR3 length is 12 residues. This chain's CDR3 is CASSRVIEEAFF. The DNA for the CDR3 is TGTGCCAGCAGCCGAGTAATTGAAGAAGCTTTCTTT.

This chain joins TRBV4-3 and TRBJ1-1; D remains ambiguous. The germline gives CDR1 LGHNA, CDR2 YSLEER. The V end lost 0 bases, the J end lost 0 bases, and 11 bases lay between the germline ends. The CDR3 covers 16 residues. The CDR3 nucleotides read TGCGCCAGCAGCCAAGATCTCTCAAGCATGAACACTGAAGCTTTCTTT. This sequence encodes CASSQDLSSMNTEAFF.

This clone was seen just once. V usage is TRBV5-4 and J usage is TRBJ2-2, with 9 nucleotides matching TRBD1. The CDR3 totals 16 residues. Unmatched junction bases numbered 11, after V lost 9 bases and J lost 2 bases. CDR1 and CDR2 (germline): SGHNT, YYREEE (reference sequence). CDR3 residues: CAMTGTGFFNTGELFF. The CDR3 nucleotides read TGTGCCATGACGGGGACAGGGTTTTTCAACACCGGGGAGCTGTTTTTT.

V and J are TRBV28 and TRBJ1-5, with D maybe TRBD1 (5 bases). The ends were cut back, 4 bases at V and 2 bases at J, with 12 bases in the middle. The germline CDR1 and CDR2 sequences are MDHEN and SYDVKM. CDR3 length: 15 residues. DNA of the CDR3: TGTGCCAGCAGTTATAGGGGTACAGGCAATCAGCCCCAGCATTTT. It translates to CASSYRGTGNQPQHF. The full variable domain, rest sourced from reference TRBV28 and TRBJ1-5, is DVKVTQSSRYLVKRTGEKVFLECVQDMDHENMFWYRQDPGLGLRLIYFSYDVKMKEKGDIPEGYSVSREKKERFSLILESASTNQTSMYLCASSYRGTGNQPQHFGDGTRLSIL.

The J gene is TRBJ2-3, the V gene TRBV11-2; D may be TRBD1 (5 bases). Germline V gives CDR1 SGHAT, CDR2 FQNNGV. This CDR3 is 15 amino acids long. The V gene lost 6 bases and the J gene lost 3 bases, with 16 bases spanning the gap. The CDR3 nucleotides read TGTGCCAGCAGGGGGCTACGGAGAAAAACAGATACGCAGTATTTT. Translated: CASRGLRRKTDTQYF.

The chain recombines TRBV30 with TRBJ2-7, with D possibly being TRBD1 (5 bases). Germline values: CDR1 GTSNPN, CDR2 SVGIG (reference sequence). The CDR3 extends over 12 amino acids. The V end was cut by 3 bases, the J end by 2 bases, with 8 bases between. Here the CDR3 DNA reads TGTGCCTGGAGGTCAGGGCCCTACGAGCAGTACTTC. Translation gives CAWRSGPYEQYF.

The V gene is TRBV5-1, the J gene TRBJ2-1; D call uncertain. The germline V gene has CDR1 SGHRS and CDR2 YFSETQ. The CDR3 totals 14 residues. Between the trimmed V and J ends, which lost 2 bases and 10 bases, there was a span of 16 bases. The CDR3 protein is CASSLSSREWEQFF. CDR3 DNA: TGCGCCAGCAGCTTATCATCCCGAGAATGGGAGCAGTTCTTC.

The chain recombines TRBV6-5 with TRBJ1-5; no definite D call. Germline V gives CDR1 MNHEY, CDR2 SVGAGI. The CDR3 spans 14 residues. Trimming removed 7 bases at V and 0 bases at J, with 10 bases between. CDR3 bases: TGTGCCAGCACGATTCTACCTAGCAATCAGCCCCAGCATTTT. Translated, it gives CASTILPSNQPQHF.

The chain couples TRBV6-5 to TRBJ2-5; TRBD1 is a possible D gene (7 bases). The V gene lost 1 base and the J gene lost 5 bases, with 14 bases spanning the gap. The CDR3 loop spans 15 amino acids. CDR1 and CDR2 from the germline V gene are MNHEY and SVGAGI. For the CDR3, the DNA is TGTGCCAGCAGTTACTTGGAGGGGGCAGGGGAGACCCAGTACTTC. It translates to CASSYLEGAGETQYF.